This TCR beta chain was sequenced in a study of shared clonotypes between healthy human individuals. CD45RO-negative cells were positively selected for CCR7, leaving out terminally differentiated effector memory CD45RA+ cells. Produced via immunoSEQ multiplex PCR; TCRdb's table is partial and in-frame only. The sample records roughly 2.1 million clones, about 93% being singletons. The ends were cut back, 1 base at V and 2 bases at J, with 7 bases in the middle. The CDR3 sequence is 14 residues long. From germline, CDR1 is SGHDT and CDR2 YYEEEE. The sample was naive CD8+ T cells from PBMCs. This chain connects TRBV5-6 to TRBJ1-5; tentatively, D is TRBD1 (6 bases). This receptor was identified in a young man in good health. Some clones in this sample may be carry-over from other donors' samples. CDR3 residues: CASSLYRGNQPQHF. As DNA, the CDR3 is TGTGCCAGCAGCTTGTACAGGGGCAATCAGCCCCAGCATTTT.